The 32 T cell receptor beta chains listed next were all sequenced from one sample in a study of T cells of healthy individuals. TCRdb fed the 5' RACE reads into MiXCR, producing one record per CDR3 protein. The data show approximately 100,000 distinct CDR3 sequences, with roughly a sixth seen just once and roughly 6.1% held by the top ten. These receptors were taken from a human donor in good health.

The CDR3 DNA reads TGTGCCAGCAGTGGGACAGCCAGTCAAGAGACCCAGTACTTC. Translated, it gives CASSGTASQETQYF. The V call is TRBV6-2 or TRBV6-3, the J call TRBJ2-5, with 7 positions matching TRBD1. In germline, CDR1 is MNHEY, CDR2 SVGEGT. This CDR3 contains 14 residues. J lost 2 bases, V lost 5 bases, and 5 bases had no gene match.

This clonotype was detected only once. The rearrangement links TRBV10-2 to TRBJ2-1; D is possibly TRBD1 (6 bases). Germline V gene sequence: CDR1 WSHSY, CDR2 SAAADI. V was shortened by 5 bases and J by 1 base, with 12 bases between the two germline ends. CDR3 length: 15 residues. CDR3 sequence reads: CASSLDSQSYNEQFF. Here the CDR3 DNA reads TGCGCCAGCAGTCTGGACAGCCAGTCCTACAATGAGCAGTTCTTC.

At least ten counts were recorded for this clonotype. The gene calls are TRBV7-9 and TRBJ2-1, with 8 bases fitting TRBD2. The CDR3 extends over 17 amino acids. Germline assignment: CDR1 SEHNR and CDR2 FQNEAQ (reference sequence). Unmatched junction bases numbered 15, after V lost 5 bases and J lost 6 bases. The CDR3 loop reads CASSGGSGKSNFNEQFF. The CDR3 bases are TGTGCCAGCAGCGGTGGTAGCGGGAAGAGTAATTTCAATGAGCAGTTCTTC.

This clonotype has more than one count but fewer than ten. The chain recombines TRBV28 with TRBJ2-3; possibly TRBD2 for D (7 bases). This CDR3 region has 16 residues. V gave up 3 bases and J gave up 1 base, with 14 bases separating them. Per the germline V gene, CDR1 is MDHEN and CDR2 is SYDVKM. CDR3 sequence reads: CASSFPRGAGTDTQYF. CDR3 bases: TGTGCCAGCAGTTTTCCCCGGGGGGCGGGCACAGATACGCAGTATTTT. Variable domain in full (rest from reference TRBV28 and TRBJ2-3): DVKVTQSSRYLVKRTGEKVFLECVQDMDHENMFWYRQDPGLGLRLIYFSYDVKMKEKGDIPEGYSVSREKKERFSLILESASTNQTSMYLCASSFPRGAGTDTQYFGPGTRLTVL.

This clonotype was observed a few times. This chain uses TRBV4-1 with TRBJ2-2; possible D gene TRBD2, 6 bases. The CDR3 is 14 residues long. Germline CDR1 and CDR2: MGHRA and YSYEKL. V lost 4 bases, J lost 4 bases, and 10 bases lay in between. In nucleotides, the CDR3 is TGCGCCAGCAGCCCTCAGGAGGGCACCGGGGAGCTGTTTTTT. Amino acids: CASSPQEGTGELFF.

This clonotype appeared many times. V usage is TRBV7-9 and J usage is TRBJ2-6, with 7 positions matching TRBD1. CDR3 length: 21 amino acids. V lost 3 bases to trimming and J lost 0 bases; unmatched junction nucleotides: 17. Germline V gene data show CDR1 as SEHNR and CDR2 as FQNEAQ (reference sequence). The CDR3 DNA reads as TGTGCCAGCAGCTTGTCTTCCGACAGGGTAGGCTCTAACTCTGGGGCCAACGTCCTGACTTTC. Amino acids: CASSLSSDRVGSNSGANVLTF.

J is TRBJ1-2 and V is TRBV27; 9 bases align to TRBD1. V was pared by 6 bases and J by 3 bases, with 5 bases of the junction left unmatched. The CDR3 is 14 amino acids. Per germline, CDR1 MNHEY and CDR2 SMNVEV (reference sequence). CDR3 sequence: CASRRQGVDYGYTF. The CDR3 bases are TGTGCCAGCAGGAGACAGGGGGTCGACTATGGCTACACCTTC.

This clonotype was seen only a few times. V usage is TRBV5-1 and J usage is TRBJ1-2, with D perhaps TRBD1 (5 bases). V shed 6 bases and J shed 3 bases, with 24 bases lying between them. This CDR3 has 17 residues. Germline values: CDR1 SGHRS, CDR2 YFSETQ. CDR3 sequence (DNA): TGCGCCAGCACAGACGCCGCCGGCCGTGAAGGGGACTATGGCTACACCTTC. This sequence encodes CASTDAAGREGDYGYTF.

The V gene is TRBV25-1, the J gene TRBJ1-5, with 7 bases aligning to TRBD1. Germline values: CDR1 MGHDK, CDR2 SYGVNS. V lost 1 base, J lost 1 base, and 16 bases stayed unmatched. The length of the CDR3 is 20 residues. In nucleotides, the CDR3 is TGTGCCAGCAGTGAATTGATACCTGGACAGGCGCGAGAGAGCAATCAGCCCCAGCATTTT. Protein product: CASSELIPGQARESNQPQHF. The variable domain in full, completed from reference TRBV25-1 and TRBJ1-5, reads EADIYQTPRYLVIGTGKKITLECSQTMGHDKMYWYQQDPGMELHLIHYSYGVNSTEKGDLSSESTVSRIRTEHFPLTLESARPSHTSQYLCASSELIPGQARESNQPQHFGDGTRLSIL.

The V gene is TRBV24-1, the J gene TRBJ2-2, with 9 bases matching TRBD1. The germline CDR1 and CDR2 sequences are KGHDR and SFDVKD. After removal of 11 bases from V and 5 bases from J, the junction contained 8 bases not matched to a gene. The CDR3 has 14 amino acids. CDR3 nucleotides: TGTGCCATCTCCGGGACAGGGAGTACCGGGGAGCTGTTTTTT. It is translated as CAISGTGSTGELFF.

This clonotype has at least ten counts. The chain is built from TRBV4-3 and TRBJ1-1; weak D call: TRBD1 (5 bases). V was pared by 7 bases and J by 1 base, with 13 bases between. The CDR3 spans 14 residues. CDR1 is LGHNA and CDR2 is YSLEER in the germline V gene. CDR3 DNA: TGCGCCAGCACTATGGGGGTAAAGAACACTGAAGCTTTCTTT. It specifies CASTMGVKNTEAFF.

This clonotype showed up many times. The rearrangement joins TRBV18 to TRBJ1-3; the match to TRBD1 covers 9 bases. Looked up from germline, CDR1 is KGHSH and CDR2 is LQKENI. CDR3 length: 15 residues. V shed 3 bases and J 7 bases; nucleotides not matched to a gene: 7. CDR3 region: CASSPTGQGLNTIYF. In nucleotides, the CDR3 is TGTGCCAGCTCACCGACGGGACAGGGATTGAACACCATATATTTT.

There are a few counts of this clonotype. The chain has TRBV29-1 and TRBJ2-3, with D hard to call. Germline V lookup: CDR1 SQVTM, CDR2 ANQGSEA. The CDR3 runs 14 residues. Trimming removed 5 bases from V and 3 bases from J, with 15 bases in between. Here the CDR3 DNA reads TGCAGCGTTCCTGACTGGGTTGGAACAGATACGCAGTATTTT. Amino acids: CSVPDWVGTDTQYF.

The rearrangement links TRBV28 to TRBJ2-5; TRBD2 agrees at 11 bases. The CDR3 is made up of 16 amino acids. J lost 4 bases, V lost 5 bases, and 9 bases had no gene match. Germline V gene data show CDR1 as MDHEN and CDR2 as SYDVKM. The CDR3 nucleotides are TGTGCCAGCAGTACATCTAGCGGGGGGAAGCGAGAGACCCAGTACTTC. Translation: CASSTSSGGKRETQYF.

Remarks on this clonotype: The junction shows a germline mismatch at one end, possibly a read error. This chain joins TRBV23-1 and TRBJ2-6; D is possibly TRBD1 (6 bases). TRBV23-1 counts as an open reading frame of uncertain function. CDR3 length: 17 amino acids. The CDR3 nucleotides read TGCGCCAGCAGGTTCCGTACAGGGTCCCCTGGGGCCAACGTCCTGAATTTC. This translates into CASRFRTGSPGANVLNF.

The sample holds a few counts of this clonotype. V is TRBV3-1 and J is TRBJ1-1; 8 positions match TRBD1. V was pared by 4 bases and J by 4 bases, with 5 bases of the junction left unmatched. The CDR3 extends over 14 amino acids. Per the germline V gene, CDR1 is LGHDT and CDR2 is YNNKEL (reference sequence). CDR3 coding DNA: TGTGCCAGCAGCCTCGGACAGGGTGGCACTGAAGCTTTCTTT. Its protein product is CASSLGQGGTEAFF.

V is TRBV7-9 and J is TRBJ1-5; TRBD1 aligns across 10 bases. Germline V gene sequence: CDR1 SEHNR, CDR2 FQNEAQ (reference sequence). The CDR3 totals 14 residues. The V and J ends lost 4 bases and 6 bases, in that order; junction bases with no gene match: 3. CDR3 in DNA: TGTGCCAGCAGCTCGACAGGGGGCGGTCAGCCCCAGCATTTT. Translated: CASSSTGGGQPQHF.

This clonotype was observed a few times. V and J are TRBV28 and TRBJ1-5; D unclear. Germline V gene data show CDR1 as MDHEN and CDR2 as SYDVKM. CDR3 length: 14 amino acids. V lost 11 bases and J 0 bases, leaving 14 bases between the germline ends. The CDR3 bases are TGTGCCTGCGACGAGATCTATAGCAATCAGCCCCAGCATTTT. Translating gives CACDEIYSNQPQHF.

This clonotype came up a few times. V usage is TRBV5-1 and J usage is TRBJ1-6; unclear D gene. The germline V and J ends were trimmed by 5 bases and 7 bases, with 7 bases remaining between them. Germline loops: CDR1 SGHRS, CDR2 YFSETQ. CDR3 length: 12 residues. CDR3 DNA sequence: TGCGCCAGCAGTACCGAGAATTCACCCCTCCACTTT. It codes for CASSTENSPLHF.

This chain uses TRBV5-1 with TRBJ1-1; D unresolved. V was trimmed by 2 bases and J by 4 bases, leaving 12 bases between them. From germline, CDR1 is SGHRS and CDR2 YFSETQ. The CDR3 is made up of 14 amino acids. The CDR3 spells CASSLEQMTTEAFF. CDR3 sequence (DNA): TGCGCCAGCAGCTTAGAACAGATGACCACTGAAGCTTTCTTT.

J is TRBJ2-1 and V is TRBV7-2, with a weak D call TRBD2 (5 bases). This CDR3 comprises 13 residues. Germline CDR1 reads SGHTA; CDR2 reads FQGNSA. V was cut by 2 bases and J by 15 bases, with 17 bases left in between. The CDR3 reads CASSLSPGLDPFF. As DNA, the CDR3 is TGTGCCAGCAGCTTAAGTCCTGGACTGGACCCGTTCTTC. Full variable domain (rest looked up from reference TRBV7-2 and TRBJ2-1): GAGVSQSPSNKVTEKGKDVELRCDPISGHTALYWYRQSLGQGLEFLIYFQGNSAPDKSGLPSDRFSAERTGGSVSTLTIQRTQQEDSAVYLCASSLSPGLDPFFGPGTRLTVL.

This clonotype came up a few times. The CDR3 sequence: CAAGTSHDTQYF. In nucleotides, the CDR3 is TGTGCCGCAGGGACTAGCCATGATACGCAGTATTTT. J is TRBJ2-3 and V is TRBV7-9; 9 bases agree with TRBD2. Per the germline V gene, CDR1 is SEHNR and CDR2 is FQNEAQ (reference sequence). The CDR3 is 12 amino acids. V was pared by 11 bases and J by 6 bases, with 6 bases of the junction left unmatched.

The CDR3 coding sequence is TGTGCCAGTAGTATCGGGACAACTTTCAATGAGCAGTTCTTC. This sequence encodes CASSIGTTFNEQFF. The gene calls are TRBV19 and TRBJ2-1; maybe TRBD1 (6 bases). The germline V gene encodes CDR1 LNHDA and CDR2 SQIVND (reference sequence). Trimming shortened V by 3 bases and J by 6 bases, and 12 bases separated the two germline ends. The CDR3 has 14 residues.

V is TRBV7-3 and J is TRBJ1-2; unclear D gene. CDR1 is SGHTA, CDR2 FQGTGA, per germline. This CDR3 region has 14 residues. V was clipped by 2 bases and J by 6 bases, with 13 bases between them. This CDR3 is CASSLGPTSNGYTF. The CDR3 region has the DNA TGTGCCAGCAGCTTAGGGCCCACCTCCAATGGCTACACCTTC.

The chain is built from TRBV7-2 and TRBJ1-5; tentative D call: TRBD1 (5 bases). Between the trimmed V and J ends, which lost 4 bases and 7 bases, there was a span of 8 bases. The CDR3 is 12 residues long. Germline V gene lookup returns CDR1 SGHTA and CDR2 FQGNSA. CDR3 amino acids: CASSWGGQPQHF. The CDR3 DNA is TGTGCCAGCAGCTGGGGCGGCCAGCCCCAGCATTTT.

This clonotype was counted between two and nine times. V gene TRBV10-3 combines with J gene TRBJ1-1; tentatively, D is TRBD1 (6 bases). Germline lookup yields CDR1 ENHRY and CDR2 SYGVKD. V was shortened by 6 bases and J by 5 bases, with 16 bases between the two germline ends. This CDR3 comprises 14 residues. Here the CDR3 reads CAIRTTGSETEAFF. The DNA for the CDR3 is TGTGCCATCAGGACAACAGGGAGCGAGACTGAAGCTTTCTTT.

The V gene is TRBV7-9, the J gene TRBJ1-1, with TRBD1 as a possible D gene (6 bases). The germline gives CDR1 SEHNR, CDR2 FQNEAQ (reference sequence). CDR3 size: 13 residues. The germline V and J ends were trimmed by 4 bases and 4 bases, with 10 bases remaining between them. The CDR3 here is CASSSPGVTEAFF. The CDR3 coding sequence is TGTGCCAGCAGCTCCCCAGGGGTCACTGAAGCTTTCTTT.

This clonotype was seen many times. The chain links TRBV2 to TRBJ1-5; D is possibly TRBD1 (6 bases). Per the germline V gene, CDR1 is SNHLY and CDR2 is FYNNEI. The ends were cut back, 6 bases at V and 6 bases at J, with 15 bases in the middle. CDR3 length: 14 amino acids. CDR3 loop: CASSPNRDRQPQHF. In nucleotides, the CDR3 is TGTGCCAGCAGCCCTAACAGGGACCGTCAGCCCCAGCATTTT.

On this clonotype itself: A much more abundant neighbour one base away suggests this may be a read error. The CDR3 sequence: CASSPQGSGYNF. CDR3 in DNA: TGTGCCAGCAGCCCCCAGGGGAGTGGCTACAACTTC. The rearrangement uses TRBV3-1 and TRBJ1-2; possibly TRBD1 for D (6 bases). Germline V lookup: CDR1 LGHDT, CDR2 YNNKEL (reference sequence). There are 12 residues in the CDR3.

This chain links TRBV25-1 with TRBJ2-7; 8 nucleotides match TRBD2. This CDR3 region has 16 residues. Germline CDR1 MGHDK, CDR2 SYGVNS. V was clipped by 0 bases and J by 5 bases; unmatched bases: 9. As DNA, the CDR3 is TGTGCCAGCAGTGAATACGGGGATAGCGGGACCCACGAGCAGTACTTC. Its protein is CASSEYGDSGTHEQYF.

Points on this clonotype: Sequence at one end of the junction differs from germline and may be a read error. This chain uses TRBV7-8 with TRBJ1-5, with TRBD1 identical over 9 bases. The CDR3 spans 21 residues. Germline V lookup: CDR1 SGHVS, CDR2 FQNEAQ. This CDR3 reads CASSLGDPRTGAISSNQPQNF. CDR3 coding DNA: TGTGCCAGCAGCTTAGGGGATCCAAGGACAGGGGCAATCTCCAGCAATCAGCCCCAGAATTTT.

On this clonotype: Given a much more abundant clone one base away, this may be a read error. The chain combines TRBV12-3 or TRBV12-4 with TRBJ1-1; D is perhaps TRBD1 (5 bases). This CDR3 spans 14 amino acids. CDR3: CTSTLGTANTEAFF. CDR3 bases: TGTACCAGCACCCTAGGGACGGCGAACACTGAAGCTTTCTTT.